Following are 31 T cell receptor beta chains from one sample sequenced in a study of blood T cell repertoires in COVID-19. Libraries were prepared by immunoSEQ multiplex PCR; TCRdb keeps only in-frame clonotypes and omits some of them. The repertoire has about 200,000 clones, 88% of them found once; the top ten carry 1.5% to 2%. Sequenced material: peripheral blood. Receptor source: a man between 18 and 35 years old with active or convalescent COVID-19.

The chain employs TRBV11-2 and TRBJ1-2; 8 bases match TRBD1. J was trimmed by 8 bases and V by 3 bases; bases with no gene match: 8. There are 14 residues in the CDR3. CDR1 is SGHAT and CDR2 is FQNNGV in the germline V gene. The CDR3 loop is CASSLRQGAEGYTF. The CDR3 nucleotides are TGTGCCAGCAGCTTGAGGCAGGGGGCGGAAGGCTACACCTTC.

The rearrangement joins TRBV7-2 to TRBJ1-4; a possible D gene is TRBD1 (6 bases). CDR1 is SGHTA, CDR2 FQGNSA, per germline. CDR3 size: 14 residues. V gave up 3 bases and J gave up 7 bases, with 12 bases separating them. CDR3 coding DNA: TGTGCCAGCAGCTTTGGGGGGGCCAGTGAAAAACTGTTTTTT. It is translated as CASSFGGASEKLFF. The whole variable domain, filled in from reference TRBV7-2 and TRBJ1-4, reads GAGVSQSPSNKVTEKGKDVELRCDPISGHTALYWYRQSLGQGLEFLIYFQGNSAPDKSGLPSDRFSAERTGGSVSTLTIQRTQQEDSAVYLCASSFGGASEKLFFGSGTQLSVL.

The rearrangement links TRBV10-3 to TRBJ2-2; 9 bases match TRBD2. The CDR3 totals 17 residues. With V trimmed by 2 bases and J by 0 bases, 4 bases remained unmatched. Germline assignment: CDR1 ENHRY and CDR2 SYGVKD. CDR3 loop: CAISEPSGRSNTGELFF. The CDR3 coding sequence is TGTGCCATCAGTGAGCCCAGCGGGAGGTCGAACACCGGGGAGCTGTTTTTT.

V gene TRBV3-1 (or the pseudogene TRBV3-2) combines with J gene TRBJ1-5; TRBD1 might be the D (6 bases). Trimming stripped 0 bases from V and 4 bases from J, with 10 bases between. Germline CDR1 LGHDT, CDR2 YNNKEL (reference sequence). The CDR3 is 15 amino acids. CDR3 protein: CASSQDLGTNQPQHF. The CDR3 coding sequence is TGTGCCAGCAGCCAAGATTTAGGGACAAATCAGCCCCAGCATTTT.

On this clone: Other DNA sequences in this sample translate to the same CDR3. The chain employs TRBV5-1 and TRBJ1-2; TRBD1 might be the D (6 bases). In germline, CDR1 is SGHRS, CDR2 YFSETQ. Between the trimmed V and J ends, which lost 0 bases and 4 bases, there was a span of 7 bases. The CDR3 runs 13 residues. The DNA of the CDR3 is TGCGCCAGCAGCTTGGAAGGGGGCTATGGCTACACCTTC. It codes for CASSLEGGYGYTF.

J is TRBJ1-1 and V is TRBV4-2; D is unresolved. With 0 bases removed from V and 7 bases from J, the gap between germline ends came to 9 bases. The length of the CDR3 is 13 residues. Germline V CDR1 and CDR2: LGHNA, YNFKEQ. The DNA of the CDR3 is TGTGCCAGCAGCCAAGATGTGGGAGGTGAAGCTTTCTTT. Translation: CASSQDVGGEAFF.

This clone has just one count. The J gene is TRBJ2-7, the V gene TRBV7-9; TRBD2 matches 11 bases. The CDR3 consists of 15 residues. Losses at the gene ends were 6 bases for V and 6 bases for J; bases not matched to a gene: 10. Germline lookup yields CDR1 SEHNR and CDR2 FQNEAQ (reference sequence). The CDR3 region is CASSSERLAGFEQYF. The CDR3 coding sequence is TGTGCCAGCAGTTCCGAAAGACTAGCGGGGTTCGAGCAGTACTTC.

This clone was counted many times. The chain is built from TRBV3-1 (or the pseudogene TRBV3-2) and TRBJ1-1; possible D gene TRBD1, 5 bases. The V gene lost 6 bases and the J gene lost 3 bases, with 14 bases spanning the gap. Looked up from germline, CDR1 is LGHDT and CDR2 is YNNKEL (reference sequence). The CDR3 is 14 amino acids. DNA of the CDR3: TGTGCCAGCAGGAGTCAAAGCAGGGACACTGAAGCTTTCTTT. It translates to CASRSQSRDTEAFF.

The chain has TRBV29-1 and TRBJ1-3; D unresolved. The V end lost 4 bases, the J end lost 0 bases, and 10 bases lay between the germline ends. The CDR3 is made up of 14 amino acids. Per germline, CDR1 SQVTM and CDR2 ANQGSEA. The CDR3 DNA follows: TGCAGCGTTGGTCTTGTAGCCTCTGGAAACACCATATATTTT. This encodes CSVGLVASGNTIYF.

The rearrangement links TRBV12-3 or TRBV12-4 to TRBJ1-1, with 10 bases aligning to TRBD1. The CDR3 totals 13 residues. V gave up 6 bases and J gave up 5 bases; unmatched junction bases: 3. CDR3 amino acids: CASRDRGITEAFF. Here the CDR3 DNA reads TGTGCCAGCAGGGACAGGGGGATTACTGAAGCTTTCTTT.

V usage is TRBV27 and J usage is TRBJ1-6; no firm D call. The CDR3 sequence is 13 residues long. Trimming took 5 bases from V and 9 from J, leaving 11 bases between them. Germline-derived CDR1 and CDR2 are MNHEY and SMNVEV (reference sequence). The CDR3 loop reads CASSPEPGSPLHF. In DNA form, the CDR3 reads TGTGCCAGCAGTCCTGAACCCGGTTCACCCCTCCACTTT.

The rearrangement links TRBV5-1 to TRBJ2-1, with 7 bases matching TRBD1. Per the germline V gene, CDR1 is SGHRS and CDR2 is YFSETQ. The trim removed 6 bases at V and 2 bases at J, leaving 8 bases unmatched. The CDR3 consists of 15 residues. The CDR3 protein is CASKVTGSTYNEQFF. The CDR3 DNA sequence: TGCGCCAGCAAGGTGACAGGGAGTACCTACAATGAGCAGTTCTTC. The full variable domain, with the rest looked up from reference TRBV5-1 and TRBJ2-1, is KAGVTQTPRYLIKTRGQQVTLSCSPISGHRSVSWYQQTPGQGLQFLFEYFSETQRNKGNFPGRFSGRQFSNSRSEMNVSTLELGDSALYLCASKVTGSTYNEQFFGPGTRLTVL.

The chain uses TRBV4-1 and TRBJ1-1, with D hard to call. CDR1 is MGHRA, CDR2 YSYEKL, per germline. This CDR3 has 13 amino acids. With 4 bases removed from V and 3 bases from J, the gap between germline ends came to 9 bases. The CDR3 sequence: CASSRNGDTEAFF. The CDR3 DNA follows: TGCGCCAGCAGCCGGAACGGGGACACTGAAGCTTTCTTT.

The chain recombines TRBV19 with TRBJ1-1, with TRBD1 matching 7 bases. Trimming at V came to 3 bases and at J to 1 base, leaving 11 bases not matched to a gene. The CDR3 totals 17 residues. Germline CDR1 reads LNHDA; CDR2 reads SQIVND (reference sequence). The CDR3 loop reads CASSIPPGRTGNTEAFF. As DNA, the CDR3 is TGTGCCAGTAGTATCCCCCCAGGGCGGACAGGGAACACTGAAGCTTTCTTT.

The V gene is TRBV7-8, the J gene TRBJ1-1, with a weak D call TRBD1 (5 bases). There are 13 residues in the CDR3. V was trimmed by 6 bases and J by 1 base, leaving 9 bases between them. In germline, CDR1 is SGHVS, CDR2 FQNEAQ. The CDR3 nucleotides are TGTGCCAGCAGTAGAGGACAGAACACTGAAGCTTTCTTT. Translating it yields CASSRGQNTEAFF.

The chain combines TRBV19 with TRBJ1-2; TRBD1 is a possible D gene (6 bases). The germline V and J ends were trimmed by 5 bases and 6 bases, with 22 bases remaining between them. Germline V gene sequence: CDR1 LNHDA, CDR2 SQIVND (reference sequence). The CDR3 covers 16 residues. CDR3 in amino acids: CASSVLGTTGSDGYTF. Here the CDR3 DNA reads TGTGCCAGTAGTGTCCTGGGGACCACAGGGTCGGATGGCTACACCTTC.

For the CDR3, the DNA is TGTGCCAGCAGTTACGGCAGGGATCAGCCCCAGCATTTT. Translated, it gives CASSYGRDQPQHF. The chain uses TRBV12-3 or TRBV12-4 and TRBJ1-5, with D maybe TRBD1 (5 bases). The V end lost 4 bases, the J end lost 5 bases, and 9 bases lay between the germline ends. This CDR3 has 13 amino acids.

The rearrangement links TRBV6-5 to TRBJ1-5; D might be TRBD1 (6 bases). CDR1 and CDR2 from the germline V gene are MNHEY and SVGAGI. Trimming removed 6 bases at V and 3 bases at J, with 15 bases between. CDR3 size: 15 residues. The CDR3 loop is CASRDLTGINQPQHF. The CDR3 coding sequence is TGTGCCAGCAGAGACCTAACAGGGATCAATCAGCCCCAGCATTTT.

This clone showed up just once. The V and J genes are TRBV30 and TRBJ2-7, with D tentatively TRBD1 (5 bases). The CDR3 runs to 14 residues. Germline lookup yields CDR1 GTSNPN and CDR2 SVGIG (reference sequence). Deletions cut 2 bases from V and 2 bases from J, with 13 bases between. DNA of the CDR3: TGTGCCTGGAGTCTTGGCCAGGGCCCCTACGAGCAGTACTTC. Translated, it gives CAWSLGQGPYEQYF. Full variable domain (rest looked up from reference TRBV30 and TRBJ2-7): SQTIHQWPATLVQPVGSPLSLECTVEGTSNPNLYWYRQAAGRGLQLLFYSVGIGQISSEVPQNLSASRPQDRQFILSSKKLLLSDSGFYLCAWSLGQGPYEQYFGPGTRLTVT.

The CDR3 sequence: CATSPRGPNSPLHF. CDR3 in DNA: TGTGCCACCAGCCCACGCGGCCCTAATTCACCCCTCCACTTT. The chain recombines TRBV15 with TRBJ1-6; D is unresolved. The CDR3 length is 14 residues. The V end was cut by 5 bases, the J end by 6 bases, with 11 bases between. Germline V gene sequence: CDR1 LNHNV, CDR2 YYDKDF (reference sequence).

J is TRBJ2-3 and V is TRBV5-1; perhaps TRBD2 as D (6 bases). This CDR3 is 18 amino acids long. Germline CDR1 SGHRS, CDR2 YFSETQ. Trimming shortened V by 0 bases and J by 0 bases, and 17 bases separated the two germline ends. The CDR3 nucleotides are TGCGCCAGCAGCTTGGGGCTCCGGGGGACGTACAGCACAGATACGCAGTATTTT. This sequence encodes CASSLGLRGTYSTDTQYF.

The chain links TRBV6-4 to TRBJ1-5, with no clear D. V was clipped by 7 bases and J by 0 bases, with 10 bases between them. The CDR3 is 14 amino acids. Germline V gene sequence: CDR1 MRHNA, CDR2 SNTAGT. The CDR3 region has the DNA TGTGCCAGCACCCGCCAGGATAGCAATCAGCCCCAGCATTTT. Amino acids: CASTRQDSNQPQHF.

The chain joins TRBV30 to TRBJ1-1, with D possibly being TRBD1 (5 bases). The length of the CDR3 is 15 residues. The ends were cut back, 2 bases at V and 4 bases at J, with 17 bases in the middle. Germline CDR1 is GTSNPN and CDR2 is SVGIG (reference sequence). The DNA of the CDR3 is TGTGCCTGGAGTTCCTCGTACAGGCTTTCCACTGAAGCTTTCTTT. This codes for CAWSSSYRLSTEAFF.

V and J are TRBV27 and TRBJ2-6, with 8 bases lining up with TRBD1. This CDR3 comprises 18 residues. The germline gives CDR1 MNHEY, CDR2 SMNVEV (reference sequence). The ends lost 2 bases at V and 5 bases at J; junction bases unmatched: 11. As DNA, the CDR3 is TGTGCCAGCAGTTTAGGCGGCCAGGGGGCTCCCTGGGCCAACGTCCTGACTTTC. Translated: CASSLGGQGAPWANVLTF.

The V call is TRBV6-5, the J call TRBJ1-2; TRBD1 matches 7 bases. CDR3 length equals 13 residues. Per the germline V gene, CDR1 is MNHEY and CDR2 is SVGAGI. V shed 6 bases, J shed 8 bases, and the junction held 9 bases outside the gene matches. The CDR3 loop reads CASSRTGGRGYTF. CDR3 nucleotides: TGTGCCAGCAGCCGGACAGGAGGAAGGGGCTACACCTTC.

The rearrangement joins TRBV6-5 to TRBJ1-2; D remains ambiguous. Germline assignment: CDR1 MNHEY and CDR2 SVGAGI. The CDR3 consists of 13 residues. Trimming stripped 5 bases from V and 2 bases from J, with 9 bases between. This chain's CDR3 is CASSTPGNYGYTF. The CDR3, as DNA: TGTGCCAGCAGTACACCAGGCAACTATGGCTACACCTTC.

The chain employs TRBV29-1 and TRBJ1-2; TRBD1 aligns across 9 bases. The ends lost 3 bases at V and 1 base at J; junction bases unmatched: 3. The germline V gene encodes CDR1 SQVTM and CDR2 ANQGSEA. The CDR3 covers 14 residues. CDR3 coding DNA: TGCAGCGTTGACCGACAGGGGGTTAACTATGGCTACACCTTC. Its protein is CSVDRQGVNYGYTF.

This rearrangement joins TRBV19 to TRBJ1-6; D is unclear. CDR3 length equals 15 residues. The V end was cut by 6 bases, the J end by 4 bases, with 13 bases between. Germline V gene lookup returns CDR1 LNHDA and CDR2 SQIVND (reference sequence). CDR3 DNA sequence: TGTGCCAGTAGGAATGCCGGCAGGTATAATTCACCCCTCCACTTT. Its translation is CASRNAGRYNSPLHF. The variable domain in full, completed from reference TRBV19 and TRBJ1-6, reads DGGITQSPKYLFRKEGQNVTLSCEQNLNHDAMYWYRQDPGQGLRLIYYSQIVNDFQKGDIAEGYSVSREKKESFPLTVTSAQKNPTAFYLCASRNAGRYNSPLHFGNGTRLTVT.

The rearrangement uses TRBV4-3 and TRBJ2-5; 14 bases agree with TRBD2. V lost 1 base and J lost 5; bases outside the gene matches: 3. Germline V gene lookup returns CDR1 LGHNA and CDR2 YSLEER. The CDR3 has 16 residues. The CDR3, as DNA: TGCGCCAGCAGCCAAGGGGGACTAGCGGGAGTGGAGACCCAGTACTTC. Protein sequence: CASSQGGLAGVETQYF.

About this clone itself: Other DNA sequences from this sample encode an identical CDR3 as well. This chain connects TRBV19 to TRBJ1-4, with 9 bases identical to TRBD1. This CDR3 has 15 amino acids. Germline V gives CDR1 LNHDA, CDR2 SQIVND (reference sequence). Trimming took 5 bases from V and 5 from J; bases not matched to a gene: 6. The CDR3 DNA reads as TGTGCCAGTAGTCCTTTGGGGACAGGGAATGAAAAACTGTTTTTT. This translates into CASSPLGTGNEKLFF.

The rearrangement uses TRBV3-1 (or the pseudogene TRBV3-2) and TRBJ2-1; 13 positions match TRBD2. This CDR3 spans 17 amino acids. CDR1 is LGHDT, CDR2 YNNKEL, per germline (reference sequence). The trim removed 4 bases at V and 1 base at J, leaving 4 bases unmatched. The CDR3 reads CASSLGLAGASYNEQFF. DNA of the CDR3: TGTGCCAGCAGCCTTGGACTAGCGGGGGCGTCCTACAATGAGCAGTTCTTC.